A single sample gave rise to the 32 T cell receptor beta chains below, sequenced in a study of blood T cell repertoires in COVID-19. This table comes from immunoSEQ multiplex PCR, and its TCRdb copy is limited to in-frame clones, with some not included. The profile covers 200,000 to 300,000 clones, with around nine tenths appearing a single time and roughly 0.79% taken by the ten largest. The sample consisted of peripheral blood. These receptors all come from a man aged 30 to 39 with COVID-19, enrolled during active disease.

This clone was seen just once. Here the CDR3 DNA reads TGTGCCAGCAGTTCCGGTGGGGCCAACGTCCTGACTTTC. Amino acids: CASSSGGANVLTF. The chain carries TRBV27 and TRBJ2-6; D is undetermined. The CDR3 runs 13 residues. V gave up 4 bases and J gave up 3 bases, with 4 bases separating them. The germline gives CDR1 MNHEY, CDR2 SMNVEV (reference sequence).

This chain joins TRBV30 and TRBJ2-2; TRBD2 matches at 11 bases. The CDR3 has 16 residues. The germline CDR1 and CDR2 sequences are GTSNPN and SVGIG (reference sequence). V shed 5 bases, J shed 2 bases, and the junction held 7 bases outside the gene matches. CDR3 sequence reads: CAWGLLAGVNTGELFF. CDR3 DNA sequence: TGTGCCTGGGGACTACTAGCGGGGGTTAACACCGGGGAGCTGTTTTTT.

CDR3 residues: CASSGGTGNYGYTF. DNA for the CDR3: TGTGCCAGCAGCGGCGGGACCGGCAACTATGGCTACACCTTC. The V and J genes are TRBV7-6 and TRBJ1-2; possible D gene TRBD1, 5 bases. The CDR3 extends over 14 amino acids. Trimming pared 5 bases from V and 2 bases from J, leaving 12 bases between. The V gene's germline CDR1 is SGHVS and CDR2 FNYEAQ.

This chain uses TRBV2 with TRBJ2-2; 14 bases map to TRBD2. Germline-derived CDR1 and CDR2 are SNHLY and FYNNEI. V shed 6 bases and J 1 base; nucleotides not matched to a gene: 10. The CDR3 spans 19 residues. CDR3 in amino acids: CASSVEPGTSGGNTGELFF. The CDR3 DNA reads as TGTGCCAGCAGCGTAGAGCCCGGGACTAGCGGGGGGAACACCGGGGAGCTGTTTTTT.

In its sample, this clone was seen once. V is TRBV10-1 and J is TRBJ1-4, with D maybe TRBD1 (5 bases). V dropped 4 bases and J dropped 7 bases, with 10 bases sitting between them. CDR1 and CDR2 (germline): WNHNN, SYGVQD (reference sequence). The CDR3 runs to 13 residues. The CDR3 nucleotides read TGCGCCAGCAGTGCAGGGCCCGGTGAAAAACTGTTTTTT. The encoded protein is CASSAGPGEKLFF.

CDR3 sequence reads: CASSPGGYGYTF. The CDR3 nucleotides read TGTGCCAGTAGTCCGGGGGGCTATGGCTACACCTTC. The V gene is TRBV19, the J gene TRBJ1-2; D perhaps matches TRBD1 (5 bases). The CDR3 has 12 amino acids. Germline CDR1 reads LNHDA; CDR2 reads SQIVND (reference sequence). Trimming removed 5 bases at V and 4 bases at J, with 8 bases between.

The CDR3 sequence: CASSLDLAGGPTGELFF. CDR3 nucleotide sequence: TGCGCCAGCAGCTTGGATTTAGCGGGGGGCCCCACCGGGGAGCTGTTTTTT. The V and J genes are TRBV5-1 and TRBJ2-2; 10 bases are shared with TRBD2. The V gene end was trimmed by 0 bases and the J gene end by 4 bases; junction bases not matched to a gene: 6. Germline V gives CDR1 SGHRS, CDR2 YFSETQ. The CDR3 consists of 17 residues.

The chain recombines TRBV5-1 with TRBJ1-4; 7 bases match TRBD1. The CDR3 is 17 amino acids. Germline loops: CDR1 SGHRS, CDR2 YFSETQ. The junction had 5 bases not matched to a gene; V was cut back by 0 bases and J by 0 bases. This chain's CDR3 is CASSLGDRAATNEKLFF. CDR3 bases: TGCGCCAGCAGCTTGGGAGACAGGGCTGCAACTAATGAAAAACTGTTTTTT.

The genes are TRBV6-5 and TRBJ2-5, with 8 bases identical to TRBD1. J lost 5 bases, V lost 4 bases, and 12 bases had no gene match. CDR3 length: 16 amino acids. Per the germline V gene, CDR1 is MNHEY and CDR2 is SVGAGI. CDR3 DNA sequence: TGTGCCAGCAGTTCACACCTTGGGACAGGTGCCGAGACCCAGTACTTC. As protein: CASSSHLGTGAETQYF.

In its sample, this clone was seen a few times. The genes are TRBV6-6 and TRBJ2-5, with 8 bases lining up with TRBD1. The trim removed 8 bases at V and 4 bases at J, leaving 9 bases unmatched. The CDR3 is 14 residues long. The V gene's germline CDR1 is MNHNY and CDR2 SVGAGI (reference sequence). DNA for the CDR3: TGTGCCAGCGGATTGACAGGGGACCCAGAGACCCAGTACTTC. This encodes CASGLTGDPETQYF.

This clone is a singleton in its sample. The rearrangement links TRBV7-9 to TRBJ1-4; D uncertain. Germline V lookup: CDR1 SEHNR, CDR2 FQNEAQ (reference sequence). This CDR3 spans 14 amino acids. The ends were cut back, 3 bases at V and 0 bases at J, with 5 bases in the middle. The CDR3 DNA sequence: TGTGCCAGCAGCTTGAGGACAACTAATGAAAAACTGTTTTTT. This codes for CASSLRTTNEKLFF.

The chain links TRBV19 to TRBJ2-7; D perhaps matches TRBD1 (6 bases). Trimming removed 5 bases at V and 9 bases at J, with 23 bases between. Germline CDR1 and CDR2: LNHDA and SQIVND (reference sequence). The CDR3 runs 15 residues. CDR3 residues: CASSPTTGAYMWQYF. DNA for the CDR3: TGTGCCAGTAGTCCTACGACAGGAGCGTACATGTGGCAGTACTTC.

This sequence joins TRBV6-5 and TRBJ1-2, with D unclear. The V gene lost 5 bases and the J gene lost 3 bases, with 16 bases spanning the gap. This CDR3 comprises 15 residues. The germline gives CDR1 MNHEY, CDR2 SVGAGI. DNA of the CDR3: TGTGCCAGCAGTCACGGGATCCGGGTTGACTATGGCTACACCTTC. As protein: CASSHGIRVDYGYTF.

This clone showed up just once. The chain joins TRBV7-2 to TRBJ1-5; the match to TRBD1 covers 7 bases. This CDR3 region has 15 residues. V dropped 4 bases and J dropped 1; count of bases not matched to a gene: 4. Germline V lookup: CDR1 SGHTA, CDR2 FQGNSA. The chain's CDR3 is CASSSQQGSNQPQHF. The CDR3 DNA sequence: TGTGCCAGCAGCTCTCAACAGGGGAGCAATCAGCCCCAGCATTTT.

The rearrangement joins TRBV5-1 to TRBJ1-1, with D possibly TRBD1 on 6 matching bases. V lost 3 bases and J 1 base, leaving 10 bases between the germline ends. Looked up from germline, CDR1 is SGHRS and CDR2 is YFSETQ. The CDR3 totals 14 residues. CDR3 DNA sequence: TGCGCCAGCAGCTCAGACAGGTGGAACACTGAAGCTTTCTTT. Amino acid sequence: CASSSDRWNTEAFF.

This chain joins TRBV6-5 and TRBJ1-4; D not resolved. This CDR3 region has 16 residues. Deletions cut 0 bases from V and 0 bases from J, with 8 bases between. Germline CDR1 MNHEY, CDR2 SVGAGI. DNA for the CDR3: TGTGCCAGCAGTTACTCGGCTGCAACAACTAATGAAAAACTGTTTTTT. This encodes CASSYSAATTNEKLFF.

The chain links TRBV9 to TRBJ2-2; possibly TRBD1 for D (5 bases). Deletions cut 2 bases from V and 0 bases from J, with 20 bases between. This CDR3 contains 19 residues. The germline V gene has CDR1 SGDLS and CDR2 YYNGEE. The CDR3 protein is CASSVRALSDISNTGELFF. CDR3 coding DNA: TGTGCCAGCAGCGTCCGGGCCTTGTCGGACATATCGAACACCGGGGAGCTGTTTTTT.

This chain links TRBV5-5 with TRBJ1-3; D gene ambiguous. V was pared by 2 bases and J by 0 bases, with 12 bases between. The germline CDR1 and CDR2 sequences are SGHKS and YYEKEE (reference sequence). There are 16 residues in the CDR3. The CDR3 here is CASSLVNRHSGNTIYF. CDR3 nucleotides: TGTGCCAGCAGCTTAGTTAATAGACACTCTGGAAACACCATATATTTT.

J is TRBJ1-2 and V is TRBV3-1 (or the pseudogene TRBV3-2); unclear D gene. The germline gives CDR1 LGHDT, CDR2 YNNKEL (reference sequence). Trimming shortened V by 0 bases and J by 2 bases, and 13 bases separated the two germline ends. CDR3 length equals 16 residues. The CDR3 is CASSQDRIAANYGYTF. CDR3 DNA sequence: TGTGCCAGCAGCCAAGATAGGATCGCAGCGAACTATGGCTACACCTTC.

The CDR3 here is CASSQTPGQRNQPQHF. In nucleotides, the CDR3 is TGCGCCAGCAGCCAGACCCCGGGACAGAGAAATCAGCCCCAGCATTTT. The chain links TRBV4-1 to TRBJ1-5, with 7 bases fitting TRBD1. CDR1 and CDR2 from the germline V gene are MGHRA and YSYEKL. V lost 3 bases to trimming and J lost 4 bases; unmatched junction nucleotides: 9. The CDR3 spans 16 residues.

This chain uses TRBV5-6 with TRBJ1-4; TRBD1 agrees at 7 bases. J gave up 8 bases and V 0 bases, and 10 bases lay outside the gene matches. The length of the CDR3 is 16 residues. Germline loops: CDR1 SGHDT, CDR2 YYEEEE. This CDR3 reads CASSLGNRGQGEKLFF. CDR3 in DNA: TGTGCCAGCAGCTTGGGCAACAGGGGCCAGGGAGAAAAACTGTTTTTT.

A single count supports this clone. This chain links TRBV5-4 with TRBJ1-2, with D maybe TRBD1 (6 bases). CDR3 length equals 16 residues. Trimming took 3 bases from V and 1 from J, leaving 16 bases between them. Germline V CDR1 and CDR2: SGHNT, YYREEE (reference sequence). CDR3 region: CASSSKVGQSNYGYTF. Here the CDR3 DNA reads TGTGCCAGCAGCTCCAAAGTCGGACAGAGTAACTATGGCTACACCTTC.

The chain employs TRBV12-5 and TRBJ1-2; maybe TRBD1 (5 bases). V lost 7 bases to trimming and J lost 3 bases, with 12 bases between them. The CDR3 has 13 residues. CDR1 is LGHNT and CDR2 is FRNRAP in the germline V gene. This CDR3 is CASALGGDYGYTF. The CDR3 nucleotides read TGTGCTAGTGCCCTGGGGGGGGACTATGGCTACACCTTC.

Concerning this clone: Different DNA sequences within this sample yield the same CDR3. This rearrangement joins TRBV5-1 to TRBJ1-1; 7 bases match TRBD1. V was pared by 4 bases and J by 1 base, with 4 bases of the junction left unmatched. There are 14 residues in the CDR3. Germline-derived CDR1 and CDR2 are SGHRS and YFSETQ. CDR3 bases: TGCGCCAGCAGCCTGGACAGGACGAACACTGAAGCTTTCTTT. This sequence encodes CASSLDRTNTEAFF.

The V call is TRBV7-3, the J call TRBJ2-1, with D maybe TRBD2 (6 bases). The CDR3 is 15 residues long. Trimming removed 5 bases at V and 5 bases at J, with 16 bases between. The V gene's germline CDR1 is SGHTA and CDR2 FQGTGA. Here the CDR3 reads CASSPYAGFDNEQFF. CDR3 bases: TGTGCCAGCAGCCCATACGCGGGATTCGACAATGAGCAGTTCTTC.

The V and J genes are TRBV3-1 (or the pseudogene TRBV3-2) and TRBJ2-7; perhaps TRBD1 as D (6 bases). The V gene's germline CDR1 is LGHDT and CDR2 YNNKEL (reference sequence). The CDR3 contains 15 residues. V lost 1 base and J lost 3, with 13 bases in between. The CDR3 DNA reads TGTGCCAGCAGCCAAGGGGGCGGACAGTACTACGAGCAGTACTTC. Protein: CASSQGGGQYYEQYF.

The chain recombines TRBV9 with TRBJ1-3; D is undetermined. The V gene's germline CDR1 is SGDLS and CDR2 YYNGEE. This CDR3 contains 17 residues. Trimming removed 1 base from V and 0 bases from J, with 14 bases in between. CDR3 in DNA: TGTGCCAGCAGCGTAAGTCCCGCAGAAAGCTCTGGAAACACCATATATTTT. This encodes CASSVSPAESSGNTIYF.

The CDR3 here is CSVEEPGDRDTEAFF. CDR3 coding DNA: TGCAGCGTTGAAGAACCCGGTGACAGGGACACTGAAGCTTTCTTT. The chain joins TRBV29-1 to TRBJ1-1; 7 bases map to TRBD1. Per germline, CDR1 SQVTM and CDR2 ANQGSEA. Trimming took 0 bases from V and 3 from J; bases not matched to a gene: 7. This CDR3 has 15 residues.

The sample holds a few counts of this clone. The chain's CDR3 is CATSESTVSGELFF. Here the CDR3 DNA reads TGTGCCACCAGTGAGTCGACAGTTTCCGGGGAGCTGTTTTTT. The J gene is TRBJ2-2, the V gene TRBV24-1; the D gene is possibly TRBD1 (5 bases). There are 14 residues in the CDR3. Germline values: CDR1 KGHDR, CDR2 SFDVKD. Trimming took 4 bases from V and 6 from J, leaving 11 bases between them.

Of note for this clone: The junction departs from germline at one end; a sequencing error may be responsible. CDR3 in DNA: TGTGCCAGCAGTTTGGAGCGGGGGCCCGAAGAGACCCAGTACTTC. The encoded protein is CASSLERGPEETQYF. The chain is built from TRBV5-4 and TRBJ2-5, with 8 bases identical to TRBD2. Germline V gene sequence: CDR1 SGHNT, CDR2 YYREEE (reference sequence). This CDR3 is built from 15 residues. Supplemented by reference TRBV5-4 and TRBJ2-5, the full variable domain reads ETGVTQSPTHLIKTRGQQVTLRCSSQSGHNTVSWYQQALGQGPQFIFQYYREEENGRGNFPPRFSGLQFPNYSSELNVNALELDDSALYLCASSLERGPEETQYFGPGTRLLVL.

This clone was picked up one time. The V gene is TRBV7-9, the J gene TRBJ1-2; possibly TRBD1 for D (5 bases). Germline CDR1 SEHNR, CDR2 FQNEAQ (reference sequence). V lost 5 bases and J lost 1, with 14 bases in between. The CDR3 length is 15 residues. CDR3 coding DNA: TGTGCCAGCAGCACCCGACAGTTTCTTAACTATGGCTACACCTTC. Its protein is CASSTRQFLNYGYTF.

The chain uses TRBV6-5 and TRBJ1-4, with D tentatively TRBD1 (5 bases). The germline V and J ends were trimmed by 1 base and 6 bases, with 15 bases remaining between them. Per germline, CDR1 MNHEY and CDR2 SVGAGI. This CDR3 is 16 amino acids long. The CDR3 coding sequence is TGTGCCAGCAGTTACTTAACAGGCACGGTGGATGAAAAACTGTTTTTT. Translation: CASSYLTGTVDEKLFF.